This T cell receptor (beta chain) was sequenced for a study of T cell responses to AZD1222 COVID-19 vaccine. Across the study: Pooled samples include second doses given at about 4 or 12 weeks.

Libraries were prepared by immunoSEQ multiplex PCR; TCRdb keeps only in-frame clonotypes and omits some of them. The repertoire holds some 140,000 clones, with about 92% as singletons. Comment on this clone: Its antigen is still unknown.

Study-wide results and caveats: Mostly white British, mostly female donors; authors suggested clonal diversity may be underestimated. Spike-specific TCR breadth and depth went up after people got two AZD1222 doses.

The J segment lost 3 bases and the V segment lost 2 bases, leaving 2 bases of the junction unmatched. CDR3 size: 15 residues. Germline CDR1 reads SGHDN; CDR2 reads FVKESK. V and J are TRBV14 and TRBJ1-4; 8 bases are shared with TRBD1. The sequence was collected from an adult in good health. The sequences come from peripheral blood, collected on day 0 of AZD1222 vaccination. The CDR3 sequence is CASSQKQGANEKLFF. The CDR3 DNA reads TGTGCCAGCAGCCAAAAACAGGGGGCTAATGAAAAACTGTTTTTT.